One T cell receptor beta chain is described in this entry. No antigen is known for it. Exclusion criteria comprised uncontrolled infection, other autoimmune disease, pregnancy or lactation. The source of the PBMCs was 8.5 to 10 ml of fresh peripheral blood. This specimen belongs to a study of T cells in Graves' hyperthyroidism and ophthalmopathy. Across the study: Peripheral blood was acquired at first diagnosis, ahead of any therapy whatsoever. Regarding the study as a whole: Most thyroid clonotypes expanded above 0.001 were also detected in blood.

Amplification targeted TCR beta CDR3 regions from RNA transcripts. With the HTBI primer set, the TCR CDR3 went through a first round of RT-PCR. TCRdb re-derived calls from the multiplex PCR reads in MiXCR, one entry per CDR3 protein. The repertoire holds hundreds of thousands of distinct CDR3 sequences, approximately 40% seen once, with around 10% in the top ten. The germline gives CDR1 LNHDA, CDR2 SQIVND (reference sequence). V lost 4 bases and J lost 6; bases outside the gene matches: 5. CDR3 length: 13 residues. The sample consisted of blood. The chain combines TRBV19 with TRBJ1-1; 7 nucleotides match TRBD1. The sequence came from a man between 18 and 35 years old with Graves' hyperthyroidism. The CDR3 reads CASSKTGRAEAFF. The CDR3 DNA follows: TGTGCCAGTAGTAAGACAGGGAGGGCTGAAGCTTTCTTT.